The 4 T cell receptor beta chains listed next were all sequenced from one sample in a study of CD8 T cells in Susac syndrome. After extraction with the RNeasy kit, roughly 0.5 to 1 ug of the RNA was reverse transcribed using random hexamers. TCRdb passed the immunoSEQ multiplex PCR reads through MiXCR, listing each CDR3 protein once. The sample carries 180,000 or so distinct CDR3 sequences, 85% to 95% recorded once. Sequenced material: CD4+ T cells from PBMCs. These receptors came from a human donor in good health.

The V and J genes are TRBV29-1 and TRBJ2-1; TRBD2 matches 14 bases. V shed 8 bases, J shed 3 bases, and the junction held 3 bases outside the gene matches. This CDR3 is 14 amino acids long. Germline CDR1 and CDR2: SQVTM and ANQGSEA. The CDR3 protein is CSLGTSGSYNEQFF. The CDR3 region has the DNA TGCAGCTTAGGGACTAGCGGGAGCTACAATGAGCAGTTCTTC.

The V gene is TRBV20-1, the J gene TRBJ1-5, with a possible D match to TRBD1 (5 bases). CDR1 and CDR2 from the germline V gene are DFQATT and SNEGSKA (reference sequence). This CDR3 comprises 12 residues. V was cut by 6 bases and J by 5 bases, with 11 bases left in between. The CDR3: CSARDGYQPQHF. CDR3 nucleotide sequence: TGCAGTGCCAGGGACGGCTATCAGCCCCAGCATTTT.

The CDR3, as DNA: TGTGCCAGCAGCTTTGGGACAGGGATCCACAATGAGCAGTTCTTC. Its protein product is CASSFGTGIHNEQFF. The chain recombines TRBV5-6 with TRBJ2-1, with 9 bases identical to TRBD1. CDR1 and CDR2 from the germline V gene are SGHDT and YYEEEE. The length of the CDR3 is 15 residues. After removal of 2 bases from V and 5 bases from J, the junction contained 5 bases not matched to a gene.

V usage is TRBV18 and J usage is TRBJ1-5; D not certain. The V end lost 4 bases, the J end lost 0 bases, and 10 bases lay between the germline ends. Germline assignment: CDR1 KGHSH and CDR2 LQKENI. CDR3 length: 15 residues. The CDR3 bases are TGTGCCAGCTCACTCGACACCCATAGCAATCAGCCCCAGCATTTT. It translates to CASSLDTHSNQPQHF.